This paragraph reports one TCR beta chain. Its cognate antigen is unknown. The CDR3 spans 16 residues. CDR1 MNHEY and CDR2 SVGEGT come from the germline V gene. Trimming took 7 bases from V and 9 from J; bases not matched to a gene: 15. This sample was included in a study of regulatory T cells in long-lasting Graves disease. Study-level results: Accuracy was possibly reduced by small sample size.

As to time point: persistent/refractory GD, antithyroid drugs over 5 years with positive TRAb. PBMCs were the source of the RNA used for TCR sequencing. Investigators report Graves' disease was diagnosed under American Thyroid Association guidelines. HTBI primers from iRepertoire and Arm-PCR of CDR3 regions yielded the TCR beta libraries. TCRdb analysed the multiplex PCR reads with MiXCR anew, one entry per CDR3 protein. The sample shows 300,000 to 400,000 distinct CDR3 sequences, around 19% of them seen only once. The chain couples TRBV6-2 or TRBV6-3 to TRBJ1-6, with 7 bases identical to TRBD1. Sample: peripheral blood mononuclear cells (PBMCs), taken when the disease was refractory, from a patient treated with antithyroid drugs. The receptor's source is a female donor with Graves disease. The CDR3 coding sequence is TGTGCCAGCACCCCGTCCTTGACAGGGTCGGGTTCACCCCTCCACTTT. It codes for CASTPSLTGSGSPLHF.